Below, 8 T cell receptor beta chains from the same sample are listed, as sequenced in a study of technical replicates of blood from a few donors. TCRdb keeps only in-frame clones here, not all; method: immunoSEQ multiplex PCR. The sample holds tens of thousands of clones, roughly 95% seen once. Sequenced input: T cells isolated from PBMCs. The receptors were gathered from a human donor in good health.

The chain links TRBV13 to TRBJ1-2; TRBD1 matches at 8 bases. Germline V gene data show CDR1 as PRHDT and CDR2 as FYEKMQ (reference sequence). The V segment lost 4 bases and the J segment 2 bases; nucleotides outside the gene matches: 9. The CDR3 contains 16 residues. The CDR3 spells CASSWETGTGNYGYTF. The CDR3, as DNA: TGTGCCAGCAGCTGGGAAACCGGGACAGGCAACTATGGCTACACCTTC.

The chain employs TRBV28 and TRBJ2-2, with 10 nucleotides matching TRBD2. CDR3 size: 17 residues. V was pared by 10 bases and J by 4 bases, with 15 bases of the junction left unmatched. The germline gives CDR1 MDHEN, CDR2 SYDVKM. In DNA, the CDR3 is TGTGCCACTAAAAAGGGGCTAGCGGGAGTAGTCACCGGGGAGCTGTTTTTT. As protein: CATKKGLAGVVTGELFF.

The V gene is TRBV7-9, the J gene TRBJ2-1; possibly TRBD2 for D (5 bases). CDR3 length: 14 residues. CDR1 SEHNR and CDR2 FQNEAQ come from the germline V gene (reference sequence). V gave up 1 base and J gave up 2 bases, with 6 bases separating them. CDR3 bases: TGTGCCAGCAGCTTAGTAGCGACCTACAATGAGCAGTTCTTC. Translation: CASSLVATYNEQFF.

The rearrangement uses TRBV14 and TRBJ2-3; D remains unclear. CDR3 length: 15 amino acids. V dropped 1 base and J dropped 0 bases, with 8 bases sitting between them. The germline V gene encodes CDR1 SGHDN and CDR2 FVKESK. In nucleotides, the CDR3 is TGTGCCAGCAGCCAAGGTTATAGAAGCACAGATACGCAGTATTTT. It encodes CASSQGYRSTDTQYF.

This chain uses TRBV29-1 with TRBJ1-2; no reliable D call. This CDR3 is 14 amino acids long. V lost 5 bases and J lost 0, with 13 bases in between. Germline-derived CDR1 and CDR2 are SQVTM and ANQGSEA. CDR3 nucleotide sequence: TGCAGCGTTCGGGGTACTGTAGCTAACTATGGCTACACCTTC. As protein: CSVRGTVANYGYTF.

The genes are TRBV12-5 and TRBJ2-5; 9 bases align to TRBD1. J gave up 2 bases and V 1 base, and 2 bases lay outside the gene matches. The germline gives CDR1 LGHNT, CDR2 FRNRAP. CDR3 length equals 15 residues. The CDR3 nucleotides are TGTGCTAGTGGTTTGGGGACAGGGGTACAAGAGACCCAGTACTTC. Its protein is CASGLGTGVQETQYF.

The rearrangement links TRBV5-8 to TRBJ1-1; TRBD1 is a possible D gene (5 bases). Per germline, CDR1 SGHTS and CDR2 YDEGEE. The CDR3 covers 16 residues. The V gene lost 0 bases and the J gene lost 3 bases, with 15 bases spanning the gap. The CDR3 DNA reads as TGTGCCAGCAGCTTGGTATACGGGACTGAGTACACTGAAGCTTTCTTT. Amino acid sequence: CASSLVYGTEYTEAFF.

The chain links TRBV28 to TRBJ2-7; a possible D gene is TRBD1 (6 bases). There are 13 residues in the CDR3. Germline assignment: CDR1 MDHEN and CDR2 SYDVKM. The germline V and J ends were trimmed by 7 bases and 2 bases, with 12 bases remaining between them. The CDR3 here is CASNIQGAYEQYF. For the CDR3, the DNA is TGTGCCAGCAACATACAGGGAGCCTACGAGCAGTACTTC.